The present T cell receptor beta chain was sequenced within a study of cytomegalovirus exposure and HLA in healthy donors. Study-level points and caveats: Presence/absence comparisons presumed near-even sequencing depth among donors. An analysis was carried out later, and it reportedly showed fewer N-insertions in an Asian-associated ancestry cluster than the roughly 700-donor mean.

The V gene lost 6 bases and the J gene lost 2 bases, with 13 bases spanning the gap. CDR1 and CDR2 (germline): LNHDA, SQIVND (reference sequence). The CDR3 extends over 15 amino acids. Of note for this clone: Its antigen is unknown.

The PCR had 60 Vbeta and 13 Jbeta primers. TCRdb's copy holds only in-frame clones and misses some; the assay was immunoSEQ multiplex PCR. The table lists under 200,000 clones, more than 75% of them singletons. Sequencing was carried out using PBMCs. This TCR derives from a woman aged 25 to 39 in good health and CMV-seropositive. The V and J genes are TRBV19 and TRBJ2-2; maybe TRBD1 (6 bases). The CDR3 sequence: CASRNREFNTGELFF. CDR3 nucleotides: TGTGCCAGTAGAAACAGGGAATTCAACACCGGGGAGCTGTTTTTT.